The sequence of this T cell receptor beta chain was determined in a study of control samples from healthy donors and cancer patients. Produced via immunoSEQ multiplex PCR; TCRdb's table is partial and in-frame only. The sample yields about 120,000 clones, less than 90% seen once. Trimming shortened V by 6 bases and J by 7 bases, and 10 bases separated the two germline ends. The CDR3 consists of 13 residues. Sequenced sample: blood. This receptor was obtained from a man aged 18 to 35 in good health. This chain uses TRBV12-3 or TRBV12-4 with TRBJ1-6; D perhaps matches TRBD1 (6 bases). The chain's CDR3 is CASRIQGNSPLHF. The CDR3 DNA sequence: TGTGCCAGCAGGATCCAGGGGAATTCACCCCTCCACTTT.